The 18 T cell receptor beta chains given below trace back to one sample, sequenced in a study of cytomegalovirus exposure and HLA in healthy donors. PCR used 60 Vbeta primers and 13 Jbeta primers. The data were produced by immunoSEQ multiplex PCR, yet TCRdb's version contains in-frame clones alone and is incomplete. The sample contains 90,000 to 110,000 clones, about 13% of which appear only once. The specimen was PBMCs. The receptors shown here come from a man aged 35 to 55 in good health and CMV-seropositive.

This clone has more than one count but fewer than ten. V is TRBV10-3 and J is TRBJ2-7; no definite D call. CDR1 and CDR2 (germline): ENHRY, SYGVKD. The CDR3 consists of 17 residues. Trimming left V 3 bases short and J 0 bases short, with 18 bases between. The CDR3: CAISDSPARSFSYEQYF. CDR3 DNA: TGTGCCATCAGTGACTCCCCGGCTAGAAGTTTCTCCTACGAGCAGTACTTC.

Only a few counts were recorded for this clone. This CDR3 is CASSLPRGQPQHF. CDR3 bases: TGTGCCAGCAGTTTACCCAGGGGTCAGCCCCAGCATTTT. The chain recombines TRBV28 with TRBJ1-5; D is possibly TRBD1 (6 bases). Germline V gene data show CDR1 as MDHEN and CDR2 as SYDVKM. V lost 2 bases and J 6 bases, leaving 8 bases between the germline ends. The CDR3 spans 13 residues.

The chain combines TRBV2 with TRBJ1-2, with 7 positions matching TRBD1. The CDR3 is 13 amino acids. Per germline, CDR1 SNHLY and CDR2 FYNNEI. The junction had 7 bases not matched to a gene; V was cut back by 6 bases and J by 6 bases. CDR3 region: CASRAGGRNGYTF. The DNA for the CDR3 is TGTGCCAGCAGGGCAGGGGGTAGGAATGGCTACACCTTC.

This clone has just a few counts. The rearrangement links TRBV11-1 to TRBJ2-5, with D possibly TRBD2 on 5 matching bases. Deletions cut 4 bases from V and 2 bases from J, with 14 bases between. CDR3 size: 15 residues. Per germline, CDR1 SGHAT and CDR2 FQDESV (reference sequence). The CDR3 region is CASSSKRSVQETQYF. In DNA, the CDR3 is TGTGCCAGCAGCTCCAAGCGGAGTGTACAAGAGACCCAGTACTTC. Together with reference TRBV11-1 and TRBJ2-5, the CDR3 gives the full variable domain: EAEVAQSPRYKITEKSQAVAFWCDPISGHATLYWYRQILGQGPELLVQFQDESVVDDSQLPKDRFSAERLKGVDSTLKIQPAELGDSAMYLCASSSKRSVQETQYFGPGTRLLVL.

This clone has more than one count but fewer than ten. The V and J genes are TRBV10-2 and TRBJ1-5, with unresolved D. The V gene lost 10 bases and the J gene lost 11 bases, with 18 bases spanning the gap. This CDR3 has 12 residues. Germline V gene data show CDR1 as WSHSY and CDR2 as SAAADI. The chain's CDR3 is CATSPVVVSQHF. The CDR3 DNA follows: TGCGCCACCAGCCCCGTAGTAGTATCCCAGCATTTT.

The V gene is TRBV11-2, the J gene TRBJ2-2, with TRBD2 matching over 9 bases. The V gene end was trimmed by 3 bases and the J gene end by 4 bases; junction bases not matched to a gene: 6. The CDR3 contains 16 residues. CDR1 and CDR2 from the germline V gene are SGHAT and FQNNGV. In nucleotides, the CDR3 is TGTGCCAGCAGCTTCCATAGCGGGAGAGGCACCGGGGAGCTGTTTTTT. This sequence encodes CASSFHSGRGTGELFF.

The chain recombines TRBV27 with TRBJ1-5; a weak D match, TRBD1 (6 bases). CDR1 and CDR2 from the germline V gene are MNHEY and SMNVEV (reference sequence). Trimming pared 0 bases from V and 0 bases from J, leaving 12 bases between. This CDR3 is 17 amino acids long. CDR3 nucleotide sequence: TGTGCCAGCAGTTTATCGGGGGCAGGTTATAGCAATCAGCCCCAGCATTTT. Translating it yields CASSLSGAGYSNQPQHF.

This clone was detected a few times. The gene calls are TRBV6-6 and TRBJ2-5; 10 bases are a match to TRBD1. The CDR3 runs to 16 residues. V lost 5 bases to trimming and J lost 3 bases; unmatched junction nucleotides: 9. CDR1 and CDR2 from the germline V gene are MNHNY and SVGAGI (reference sequence). The DNA for the CDR3 is TGTGCCAGCAGTCCATTATCGGGACAGGGGAAAGAGACCCAGTACTTC. Its translation is CASSPLSGQGKETQYF.

The rearrangement links TRBV6-5 to TRBJ1-4; 10 positions match TRBD1. The CDR3 is made up of 14 amino acids. Trimming removed 7 bases from V and 5 bases from J; junction bases left unmatched: 4. Germline V lookup: CDR1 MNHEY, CDR2 SVGAGI. The CDR3 loop is CASTRTGGNEKLFF. CDR3 coding DNA: TGTGCCAGCACTAGGACAGGGGGGAATGAAAAACTGTTTTTT.

The sample holds a few counts of this clone. V and J are TRBV30 and TRBJ1-1; TRBD1 is a possible D gene (6 bases). V lost 7 bases, J lost 0 bases, and 18 bases lay in between. This CDR3 contains 15 residues. CDR1 and CDR2 (germline): GTSNPN, SVGIG (reference sequence). CDR3 in amino acids: CALTVRGSMNTEAFF. The CDR3 DNA follows: TGTGCCTTAACTGTAAGGGGGTCGATGAACACTGAAGCTTTCTTT.

The rearrangement links TRBV5-1 to TRBJ2-1; 10 bases are shared with TRBD2. With 4 bases clipped from V and 0 bases from J, the junction kept 1 base outside the gene matches. In germline, CDR1 is SGHRS, CDR2 YFSETQ. The CDR3 is 15 amino acids. Here the CDR3 reads CASSPSGGSYNEQFF. CDR3 sequence (DNA): TGCGCCAGCAGCCCTAGCGGGGGCTCCTACAATGAGCAGTTCTTC.

This clone was found a few times. This chain connects TRBV5-6 to TRBJ2-2, with D uncertain. Trimming cost V 7 bases and J 4 bases, with 8 bases left between them. This CDR3 region has 12 residues. Germline lookup yields CDR1 SGHDT and CDR2 YYEEEE. The CDR3 region has the DNA TGTGCCAGCGGGCGATTCACCGGGGAGCTGTTTTTT. Residues: CASGRFTGELFF.

The table lists this clone with a few counts. The gene calls are TRBV19 and TRBJ1-1; 8 nucleotides match TRBD1. V gave up 4 bases and J gave up 7 bases; unmatched junction bases: 11. The CDR3 runs to 15 residues. Germline V gene sequence: CDR1 LNHDA, CDR2 SQIVND (reference sequence). This chain's CDR3 is CASSTPGRGLGEAFF. The CDR3 DNA reads TGTGCCAGTAGTACTCCCGGCAGGGGGCTAGGTGAAGCTTTCTTT.

This chain joins TRBV9 and TRBJ2-2; 8 bases agree with TRBD2. The J segment lost 7 bases and the V segment lost 0 bases, leaving 5 bases of the junction unmatched. The CDR3 consists of 15 residues. Germline CDR1 SGDLS, CDR2 YYNGEE. Written as DNA, the CDR3 is TGTGCCAGCAGCGTAGCGGGAGGGCGGGGCGGGGAGCTGTTTTTT. This translates into CASSVAGGRGGELFF. Looking up the rest from reference TRBV9 and TRBJ2-2 gives the full variable domain: DSGVTQTPKHLITATGQRVTLRCSPRSGDLSVYWYQQSLDQGLQFLIQYYNGEERAKGNILERFSAQQFPDLHSELNLSSLELGDSALYFCASSVAGGRGGELFFGEGSRLTVL.

This clone was detected only a few times. In DNA, the CDR3 is TGTGCCAGCCCTGGGCCGACAGGGGGGAACACTGAAGCTTTCTTT. Encoded protein: CASPGPTGGNTEAFF. The chain uses TRBV28 and TRBJ1-1; TRBD1 matches at 9 bases. V dropped 8 bases and J dropped 1; count of bases not matched to a gene: 8. The CDR3 is 15 amino acids. Germline assignment: CDR1 MDHEN and CDR2 SYDVKM.

This clone came up a few times. The genes are TRBV7-2 and TRBJ2-7; 10 bases are shared with TRBD2. Germline trimming cut 2 bases from V and 4 bases from J; bases unmatched to any gene: 5. The V gene's germline CDR1 is SGHTA and CDR2 FQGNSA. This CDR3 comprises 15 residues. CDR3 residues: CASSLRSGREYEQYF. CDR3 in DNA: TGTGCCAGCAGCTTACGCAGCGGGAGGGAATACGAGCAGTACTTC.

This chain uses TRBV5-1 with TRBJ2-2, with 8 bases lining up with TRBD1. This CDR3 region has 15 residues. Losses at the gene ends were 4 bases for V and 3 bases for J; bases not matched to a gene: 5. Germline lookup yields CDR1 SGHRS and CDR2 YFSETQ. The CDR3 sequence: CASSPGQGYTGELFF. CDR3 coding DNA: TGCGCCAGCAGCCCAGGACAGGGCTACACCGGGGAGCTGTTTTTT.

J is TRBJ1-6 and V is TRBV5-8, with a tentative D call TRBD1 (6 bases). The CDR3 is 14 amino acids. Between the trimmed V and J ends, which lost 0 bases and 7 bases, there was a span of 8 bases. The germline CDR1 and CDR2 sequences are SGHTS and YDEGEE. The CDR3 region is CASSLGQENSPLHF. The DNA of the CDR3 is TGTGCCAGCAGCTTGGGACAGGAAAATTCACCCCTCCACTTT.